These T cell receptor beta chains were read from a single sample in a study of OX40 agonist ivuxolimab in advanced cancers. The method was immunoSEQ multiplex PCR; TCRdb's version includes in-frame clones alone and lacks a portion of them. The repertoire holds approximately 76,000 clones, about 90% seen once, with approximately 0.81% in the top ten. The source was CD4+ or CD8+ T cells sorted from blood, collected in a trial of the OX40 agonist ivuxolimab. The receptors stem from an adult with an advanced solid tumor such as melanoma, head and neck, liver or kidney cancer. Each CDR3 is given with its conserved first and last residue. Fields, in order: clone size, J gene, V gene, CDR3 protein. Part of the rows lack a size; the others show once, few, many or a class for expanded clones.

.,TRBJ2-7,TRBV7-9,CASSPRKGVSYEQYF
.,TRBJ1-2,TRBV5-6,CASSLGQNLYGYTF
.,TRBJ1-2,TRBV19,CASSIVSDRNYGYTF
.,TRBJ2-1,TRBV11-3,CASSLRRGNEQFF
few,TRBJ2-3,TRBV19,CASSIGRTQYF
.,TRBJ1-2,TRBV21-1,CASTEGQGDGYTF
.,TRBJ2-7,TRBV28,CAILMRGPLSEQYF
once,TRBJ2-7,TRBV7-9,CASSLRGSGSPDEQYF
.,TRBJ2-3,TRBV18,CASSRTDTQYF
.,TRBJ1-4,TRBV19,CATGGLPNEKLFF
.,TRBJ2-5,TRBV5-4,CASSRGQETQYF
.,TRBJ1-2,TRBV19,CASSKEEGNYGYTF
.,TRBJ2-1,TRBV7-6,CASSSSSGTSNEQFF
.,TRBJ2-7,TRBV11-1,CASSAGLAKPYEQYF
.,TRBJ1-1,TRBV18,CASSPLITQGRAEAFF
.,TRBJ2-7,TRBV2,CASSDSGQGTREQYF
few,TRBJ2-1,TRBV5-1,CASSFGGRSGGNEQFF
.,TRBJ1-1,TRBV6-6,CASSYPDRGTEAFF
.,TRBJ2-1,TRBV5-1,CASSASGRAGSYNEQFF
.,TRBJ2-1,TRBV5-1,CASSLAPTRNEQFF
.,TRBJ2-1,TRBV25-1,CASSEWGAGSYNEQFF
.,TRBJ2-5,TRBV13,CASGTGTGETQYF
.,TRBJ2-5,TRBV9,CASSTGLAGEGYQETQYF
.,TRBJ1-1,TRBV7-3,CASSLQGSGTEAFF
.,TRBJ1-3,TRBV1,CTSSQGDRTSGNTIYF
.,TRBJ2-1,TRBV6-1,CASQTGITRDEQFF
.,TRBJ2-7,TRBV5-1,CASSSTRDSISYEQYF
once,TRBJ2-5,TRBV25-1,CASSASEGDETQYF
few,TRBJ2-2,TRBV5-1,CASSLRAGGTGELFF
.,TRBJ1-1,TRBV30,CAWGDRARKGMNTEAFF
.,TRBJ2-3,TRBV5-4,CASSRAQGPSTDTQYF
.,TRBJ2-5,TRBV6-5,CASSSSPGRQETQYF
once,TRBJ2-2,TRBV5-1,CASSAFRQNTGELFF
.,TRBJ2-7,TRBV7-2,CASSLVGSTTYEQYF
.,TRBJ1-2,TRBV19,CASSTGTWNGGYTF
.,TRBJ2-5,TRBV25-1,CASSEPSLGRETQYF
.,TRBJ1-2,TRBV21-1,CASKILDYGYTF
few,TRBJ2-1,TRBV19,CASRPTGRDEQFF
.,TRBJ2-7,TRBV5-3,CARSLNGQENYEQYF
.,TRBJ1-2,TRBV19,CASTYGRGSYGYTF
.,TRBJ1-3,TRBV5-1,CASSLEPGNTIYF
.,TRBJ2-7,TRBV6-1,CASSEADSYEQYF
.,TRBJ2-7,TRBV27,CASSFGEGSREQYF
.,TRBJ2-1,TRBV5-8,CASSKERGSEQFF
.,TRBJ1-1,TRBV5-1,CASSLGGGTEAFF
.,TRBJ2-7,TRBV5-4,CASSPRLNAGEQYF
.,TRBJ2-7,TRBV5-8,CASSFGQGSYEQYF
.,TRBJ1-2,TRBV28,CATEPTSGTIAEDYGYTF
.,TRBJ1-6,TRBV5-1,CASSLTRPGVGRNSPLHF
.,TRBJ1-1,TRBV5-8,CASSTGQGARHTEAFF
.,TRBJ1-1,TRBV29-1,CSVRGPQGFTEAFF
.,TRBJ1-5,TRBV19,CASRGGSNQPQHF